A selection of T cell receptor beta chains follows, all from one sample in a study of OX40 agonist ivuxolimab in advanced cancers. Sequenced by immunoSEQ multiplex PCR; TCRdb stores in-frame clones only, minus some. This table has about 66,000 clones, 80% to 90% appearing once. This sample comprised CD4+ or CD8+ T cells sorted from blood, obtained in a trial of the OX40 agonist ivuxolimab. Every receptor here comes from an adult with an advanced solid tumor such as melanoma, head and neck, liver or kidney cancer. The CDR3 runs from the conserved cysteine through the conserved F or W. A D gene is named only where the DNA matches it firmly. Expanded clones are given a class, and other clones once, few, many or no size at all.

cdr3_nt cdr3_aa j_call clone_size v_call d_call
TGCAGCGTTGCCGAAGGGGGCGGCTATGGCTACACCTTC CSVAEGGGYGYTF TRBJ1-2 - TRBV29-1 TRBD1
TGTGCCAGCTCACCAACGGACAGGGGGGCCAACTATGGCTACACCTTC CASSPTDRGANYGYTF TRBJ1-2 few TRBV18 TRBD1
TGTGCCAGCAGCTTATTGGGCACTGAAGCTTTCTTT CASSLLGTEAFF TRBJ1-1 once TRBV11-2 -
TGCAGCGTTGAAGACGAAGACAGCTACGAGCAGTACTTC CSVEDEDSYEQYF TRBJ2-7 - TRBV29-1 -
TGTGCCAGCAGGCCCGGGACAGAGAGCTCCTACGAGCAGTACTTC CASRPGTESSYEQYF TRBJ2-7 - TRBV5-4 TRBD1
TGTGCCACACTGGGTAGCGGCACTGGGGAGCTGTTTTTT CATLGSGTGELFF TRBJ2-2 - TRBV6-5 -
TGTGCCAGTAGTATAGCCCCCAGCTACGAGCAGTACTTC CASSIAPSYEQYF TRBJ2-7 - TRBV19 -
TGCGCCAGCTGGGATAGCGGGAGTTCATACAATGAGCAGTTCTTC CASWDSGSSYNEQFF TRBJ2-1 - TRBV4-1 TRBD2
TGTGCCAGCAGTAACCCGCCCGGGGATACGCAGTATTTT CASSNPPGDTQYF TRBJ2-3 - TRBV9 -
TGTGCCACCAGTGAGGAGGGAGGTAGCACAGATACGCAGTATTTT CATSEEGGSTDTQYF TRBJ2-3 - TRBV15 -
TGTGCCAGCAGACCTACTGCGGGGGACTATGAAGCTTTCTTT CASRPTAGDYEAFF TRBJ1-1 - TRBV6-5 -
TGTGCCAGCAGTGGGGCCTTAGGGGGGGACGAGCAGTACTTC CASSGALGGDEQYF TRBJ2-7 - TRBV2 -
TGTGCCAGCAGCCAAGAGAAAGGGGGACGGAGTGAAAAACTGTTTTTT CASSQEKGGRSEKLFF TRBJ1-4 - TRBV4-2 -